This TCR beta chain was profiled in a study of T cell repertoires in cytomegalovirus infection. Study as a whole: In the study, CMV epitopes included recently identified HLA-C-restricted and well-studied HLA-B-restricted ones.

Findings of the study overall: CMV-specific HLA-C-restricted TCR beta clonotypes dominated the ex vivo response.

TCRdb fed the reads into MiXCR, producing one record per CDR3 protein. Among approximately 260,000 distinct CDR3 sequences, roughly 21% were seen once, and the ten largest hold around 20%. V lost 0 bases and J 2 bases, leaving 15 bases between the germline ends. This CDR3 region has 17 residues. Germline V gene sequence: CDR1 SGHVS, CDR2 FNYEAQ. Remarks on this clonotype: The antigen is undetermined.

V usage is TRBV7-6 and J usage is TRBJ2-3; D gene uncertain. The clonotype originates from a human donor in good health (CMV status not recorded). Some clones in this sample may be carry-over from other donors' samples. This sample comprised cultured PBMCs, obtained from culture after CMV antigen stimulation. As DNA, the CDR3 is TGTGCCAGCAGCTTAGCGCCGATGGTTTCCCACACAGATACGCAGTATTTT. Its protein is CASSLAPMVSHTDTQYF.